The present T cell receptor beta chain was sequenced within a study of blood T cell repertoires in COVID-19. Using immunoSEQ multiplex PCR, the repertoire was profiled, and TCRdb retains in-frame clones only, with some absent. The table includes 70,000 to 90,000 clones, 88% detected once. This sequence was found in a man in his forties or fifties with acute or convalescent COVID-19. Sequences were obtained from peripheral blood.

CDR3 loop: CASTRSTGNYGYTF. The CDR3 DNA follows: TGTGCCAGTACCCGTAGCACAGGGAACTATGGCTACACCTTC. The V call is TRBV19, the J call TRBJ1-2; a possible D gene is TRBD1 (6 bases). The CDR3 spans 14 residues. CDR1 and CDR2 from the germline V gene are LNHDA and SQIVND (reference sequence). Trimming removed 7 bases from V and 2 bases from J, with 14 bases in between.